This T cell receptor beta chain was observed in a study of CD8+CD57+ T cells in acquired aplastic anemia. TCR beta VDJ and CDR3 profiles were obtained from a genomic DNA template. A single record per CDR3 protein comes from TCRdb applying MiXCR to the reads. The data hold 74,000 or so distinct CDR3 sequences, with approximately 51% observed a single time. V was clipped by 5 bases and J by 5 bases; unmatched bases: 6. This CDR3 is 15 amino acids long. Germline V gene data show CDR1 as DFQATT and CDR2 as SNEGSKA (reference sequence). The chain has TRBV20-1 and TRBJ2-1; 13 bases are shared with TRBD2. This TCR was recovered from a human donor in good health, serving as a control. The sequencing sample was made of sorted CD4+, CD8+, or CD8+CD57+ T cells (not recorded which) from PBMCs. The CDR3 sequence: CSAEPGTSGNNEQFF. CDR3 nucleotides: TGCAGTGCTGAACCCGGGACTAGCGGGAACAATGAGCAGTTCTTC.